This T cell receptor (beta chain) comes out of a study of tumor-infiltrating lymphocytes in primary liver carcinoma. In the study overall: Tumors were staged T1-T3 N0M0 and measured about 4 to 11 cm across. Study observations and caveats: Samples were bulk unsorted, so CD4+ and CD8+ repertoires were not compared.

The CDR3 spans 15 residues. CDR1 is MNHEY and CDR2 is SVGEGT in the germline V gene. The V end was cut by 6 bases, the J end by 2 bases, with 14 bases between. With 500 to 650 ng total RNA as template and a constant-region primer, TCR beta cDNA was made. Each TCR beta library was derived from three nested multiplex PCR rounds that employed slightly modified ARM-PCR. Use of TRBV1-TRBV30 forward primers with a C-beta reverse primer characterized the first two PCR rounds, which lasted 10 cycles each. TCRdb used MiXCR to reprocess the multiplex PCR reads, holding one entry per CDR3 protein. The data hold about 180,000 distinct CDR3 sequences, with 60% observed a single time. The blood RNA (from unsorted whole blood) was obtained, and germline DNA was also extracted. An approximately 4-milliliter peripheral blood sample was collected before surgery. This clonotype appeared a few times. Its antigen is still unknown.

This receptor was obtained from a man aged 40-55 years with primary liver carcinoma and hepatitis B virus infection. This chain links TRBV6-2 or TRBV6-3 with TRBJ2-1; no definite D call. The sequencing input was peripheral blood. The CDR3 DNA reads as TGTGCCAGCAGAGCCTCCGGCGTCGCCTACAATGAGCAGTTCTTC. Its protein product is CASRASGVAYNEQFF.